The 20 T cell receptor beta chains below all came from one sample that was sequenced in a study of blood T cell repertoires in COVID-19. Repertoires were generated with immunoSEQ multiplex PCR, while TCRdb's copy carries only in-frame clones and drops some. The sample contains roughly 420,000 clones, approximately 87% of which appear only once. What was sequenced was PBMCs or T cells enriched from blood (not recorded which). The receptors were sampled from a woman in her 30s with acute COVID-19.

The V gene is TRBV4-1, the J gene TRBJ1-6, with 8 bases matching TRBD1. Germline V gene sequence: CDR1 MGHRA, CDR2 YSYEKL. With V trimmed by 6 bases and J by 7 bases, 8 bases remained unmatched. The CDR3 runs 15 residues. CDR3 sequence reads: CASRDPTGVNSPLHF. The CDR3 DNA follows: TGCGCCAGCAGAGACCCGACAGGGGTAAATTCACCCCTCCACTTT.

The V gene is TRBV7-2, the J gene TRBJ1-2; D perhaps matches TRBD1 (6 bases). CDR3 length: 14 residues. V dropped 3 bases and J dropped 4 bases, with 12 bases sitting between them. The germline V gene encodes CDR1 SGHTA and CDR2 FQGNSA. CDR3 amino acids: CASSFPGETYGYTF. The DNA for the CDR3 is TGTGCCAGCAGCTTCCCAGGGGAGACCTATGGCTACACCTTC.

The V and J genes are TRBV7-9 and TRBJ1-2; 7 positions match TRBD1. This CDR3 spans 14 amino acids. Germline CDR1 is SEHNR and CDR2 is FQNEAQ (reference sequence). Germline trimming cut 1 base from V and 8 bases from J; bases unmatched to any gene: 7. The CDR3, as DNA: TGTGCCAGCAGCTTAGGGACAGGAAAGGGCGGCTACACCTTC. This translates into CASSLGTGKGGYTF.

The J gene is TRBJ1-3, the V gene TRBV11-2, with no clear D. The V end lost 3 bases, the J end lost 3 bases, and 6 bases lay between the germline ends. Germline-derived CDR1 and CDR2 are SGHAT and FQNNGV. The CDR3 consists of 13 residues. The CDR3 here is CASSLHSGNTIYF. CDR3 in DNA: TGTGCCAGCAGCTTGCACAGTGGAAACACCATATATTTT.

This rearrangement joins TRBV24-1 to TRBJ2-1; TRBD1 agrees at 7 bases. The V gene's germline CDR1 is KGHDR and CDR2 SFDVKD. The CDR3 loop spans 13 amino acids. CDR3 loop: CATTGSSYNEQFF. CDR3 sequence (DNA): TGTGCGACGACAGGGAGCTCCTACAATGAGCAGTTCTTC.

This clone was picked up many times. This CDR3 is CASSEETGGGNTIYF. The CDR3 bases are TGTGCCAGCAGTGAAGAAACGGGGGGTGGAAACACCATATATTTT. The V and J genes are TRBV6-1 and TRBJ1-3; maybe TRBD1 (5 bases). With 1 base removed from V and 3 bases from J, the gap between germline ends came to 10 bases. The CDR3 is 15 residues long. In germline, CDR1 is MNHNS, CDR2 SASEGT.

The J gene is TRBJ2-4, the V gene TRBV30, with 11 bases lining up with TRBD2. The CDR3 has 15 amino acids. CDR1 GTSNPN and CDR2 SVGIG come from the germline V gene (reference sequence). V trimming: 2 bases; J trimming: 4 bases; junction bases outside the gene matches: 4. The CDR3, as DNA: TGTGCCTGGAGTCCGGGGACTAGCGGTAAAAACATTCAGTACTTC. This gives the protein CAWSPGTSGKNIQYF.

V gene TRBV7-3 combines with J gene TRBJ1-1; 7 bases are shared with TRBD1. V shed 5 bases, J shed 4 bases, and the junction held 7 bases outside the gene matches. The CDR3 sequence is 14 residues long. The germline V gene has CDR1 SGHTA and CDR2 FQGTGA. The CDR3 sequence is CASSADRVGTEAFF. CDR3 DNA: TGTGCCAGCAGCGCCGACAGGGTCGGCACTGAAGCTTTCTTT.

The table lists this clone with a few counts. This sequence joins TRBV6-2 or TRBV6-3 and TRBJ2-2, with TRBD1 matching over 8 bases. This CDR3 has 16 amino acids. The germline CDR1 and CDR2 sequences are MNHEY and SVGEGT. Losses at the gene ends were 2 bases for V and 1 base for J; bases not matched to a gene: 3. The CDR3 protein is CASSYPTGVNTGELFF. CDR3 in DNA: TGTGCCAGCAGTTACCCGACAGGGGTGAACACCGGGGAGCTGTTTTTT.

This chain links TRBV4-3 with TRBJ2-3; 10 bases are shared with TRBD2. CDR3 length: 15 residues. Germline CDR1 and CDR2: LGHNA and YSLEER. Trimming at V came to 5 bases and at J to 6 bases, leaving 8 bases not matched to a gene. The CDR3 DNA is TGCGCCAGCAGCTCTCAGCGGGGGGGCCGGGATACGCAGTATTTT. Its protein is CASSSQRGGRDTQYF.

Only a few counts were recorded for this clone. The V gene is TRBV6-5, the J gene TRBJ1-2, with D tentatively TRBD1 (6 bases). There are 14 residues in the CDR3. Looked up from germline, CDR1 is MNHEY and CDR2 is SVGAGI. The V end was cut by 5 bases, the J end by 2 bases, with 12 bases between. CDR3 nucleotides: TGTGCCAGCAGTACCGGGGGGGGCAACTATGGCTACACCTTC. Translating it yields CASSTGGGNYGYTF.

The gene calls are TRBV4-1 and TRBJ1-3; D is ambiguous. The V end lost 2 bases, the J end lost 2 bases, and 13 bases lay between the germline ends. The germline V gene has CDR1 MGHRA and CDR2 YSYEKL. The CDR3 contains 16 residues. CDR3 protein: CASSQSARGAGNTIYF. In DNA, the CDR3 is TGCGCCAGCAGCCAAAGTGCCCGGGGAGCTGGAAACACCATATATTTT.

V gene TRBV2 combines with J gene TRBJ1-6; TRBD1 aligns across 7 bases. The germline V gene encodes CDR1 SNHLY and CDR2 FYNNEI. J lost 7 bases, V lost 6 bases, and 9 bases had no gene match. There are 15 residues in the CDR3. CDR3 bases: TGTGCCAGCAGGAAGACCGGACAGGAGAATTCACCCCTCCACTTT. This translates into CASRKTGQENSPLHF.

CDR3 DNA sequence: TGTGCCACCAGTGAAACTGAATACGAGCAGTACTTC. Translation gives CATSETEYEQYF. The chain combines TRBV24-1 with TRBJ2-7; D ambiguous. CDR3 length: 12 amino acids. Germline V CDR1 and CDR2: KGHDR, SFDVKD. Between the trimmed V and J ends, which lost 4 bases and 4 bases, there was a span of 7 bases.

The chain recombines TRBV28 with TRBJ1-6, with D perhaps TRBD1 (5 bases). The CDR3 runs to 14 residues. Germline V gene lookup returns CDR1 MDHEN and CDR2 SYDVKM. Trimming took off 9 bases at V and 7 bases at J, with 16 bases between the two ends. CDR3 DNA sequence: TGTGCCAGTAGAATAGGGGAGGGAAATTCACCCCTCCACTTT. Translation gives CASRIGEGNSPLHF.

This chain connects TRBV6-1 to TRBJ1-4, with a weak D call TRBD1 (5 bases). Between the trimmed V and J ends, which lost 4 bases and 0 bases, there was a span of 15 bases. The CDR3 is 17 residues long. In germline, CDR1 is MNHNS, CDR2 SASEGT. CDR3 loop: CASSARVRVATNEKLFF. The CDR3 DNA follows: TGTGCCAGCAGTGCTCGTGTCAGGGTTGCAACTAATGAAAAACTGTTTTTT.

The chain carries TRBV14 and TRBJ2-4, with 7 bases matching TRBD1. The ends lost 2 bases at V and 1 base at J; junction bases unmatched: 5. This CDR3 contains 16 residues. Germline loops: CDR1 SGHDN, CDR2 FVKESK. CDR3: CASSQSGRGAKNIQYF. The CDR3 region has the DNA TGTGCCAGCAGCCAAAGTGGCAGGGGGGCCAAAAACATTCAGTACTTC.

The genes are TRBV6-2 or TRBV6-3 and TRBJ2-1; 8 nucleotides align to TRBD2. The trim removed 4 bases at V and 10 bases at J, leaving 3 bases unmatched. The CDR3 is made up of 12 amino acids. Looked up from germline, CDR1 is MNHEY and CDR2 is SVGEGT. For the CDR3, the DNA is TGTGCCAGCAGTTTACAGCGGGGGGAGCAGTTCTTC. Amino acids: CASSLQRGEQFF.

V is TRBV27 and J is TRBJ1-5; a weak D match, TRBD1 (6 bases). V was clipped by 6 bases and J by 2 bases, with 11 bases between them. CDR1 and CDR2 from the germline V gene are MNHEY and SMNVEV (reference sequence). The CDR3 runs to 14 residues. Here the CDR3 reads CASSRTAGNQPQHF. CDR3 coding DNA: TGTGCCAGCAGCAGGACAGCAGGCAATCAGCCCCAGCATTTT.

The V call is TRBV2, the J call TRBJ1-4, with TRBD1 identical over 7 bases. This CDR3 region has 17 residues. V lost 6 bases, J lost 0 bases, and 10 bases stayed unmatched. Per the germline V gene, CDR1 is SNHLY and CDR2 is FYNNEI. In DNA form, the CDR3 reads TGTGCCAGCAGGAGGACAGGCCACTACGCAACTAATGAAAAACTGTTTTTT. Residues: CASRRTGHYATNEKLFF.